Listed below are T cell receptor beta chains from one sample, sequenced in a study of blood T cell repertoires in COVID-19. TCRdb keeps only in-frame clones here, not all; method: immunoSEQ multiplex PCR. The sample has about 140,000 clones; 84% are singletons. The sample consisted of peripheral blood. These receptors originate from a woman older than 75 in a cohort sampled during active or convalescent COVID-19. The CDR3 runs from the conserved cysteine through the conserved F or W. A D gene is named only where the DNA matches it firmly. Not every row has a clone size; where given, it reads once, few, many or a size class.

d_gene,len,j_gene,abundance,v_gene,CDR3aa,CDR3nt
TRBD1,15,TRBJ1-4,.,TRBV11-2,CASRGDRGHNEKLFF,TGTGCCAGCAGGGGGGACAGGGGGCATAATGAAAAACTGTTTTTT
TRBD1,15,TRBJ2-1,.,TRBV28,CASSSSGTGSNEQFF,TGTGCCAGCAGTTCCTCCGGGACAGGGAGTAATGAGCAGTTCTTC
.,17,TRBJ1-2,.,TRBV3-1/TRBV3-2,CASSQSLRGKSAYGYTF,TGTGCCAGCAGCCAATCCCTTAGGGGTAAGAGTGCCTATGGCTACACCTTC
.,16,TRBJ1-1,.,TRBV5-1,CASSLVSGTPNTEAFF,TGCGCCAGCAGCTTGGTATCCGGGACACCGAACACTGAAGCTTTCTTT
TRBD2,16,TRBJ2-7,.,TRBV19,CASSPRGTSGLYEQYF,TGTGCCAGTAGTCCTCGCGGGACTAGCGGGCTCTACGAGCAGTACTTC
TRBD2,17,TRBJ2-1,.,TRBV9,CASSVVGSGGGHNEQFF,TGTGCCAGCAGCGTAGTCGGGTCTGGCGGGGGGCACAATGAGCAGTTCTTC
.,15,TRBJ1-2,few,TRBV4-2,CASSPQTGPNYGYTF,TGTGCCAGCAGCCCTCAGACAGGCCCTAACTATGGCTACACCTTC
.,11,TRBJ2-3,.,TRBV12-3/TRBV12-4,CASSAPGTQYF,TGTGCCAGCAGTGCCCCCGGTACGCAGTATTTT
TRBD1,18,TRBJ1-5,.,TRBV6-2/TRBV6-3,CASSPPRGRWMGIQPQHF,TGTGCCAGCAGCCCGCCGAGGGGGCGATGGATGGGGATTCAGCCCCAGCATTTT
.,14,TRBJ1-3,.,TRBV5-1,CASSLELTGNTIYF,TGCGCCAGCAGCTTGGAACTGACTGGAAACACCATATATTTT
.,15,TRBJ1-3,.,TRBV10-3,CATRNSFFSGNTIYF,TGTGCCACTCGAAACAGCTTCTTCTCTGGAAACACCATATATTTT
TRBD1,13,TRBJ2-1,once,TRBV7-8,CASSDRGLNEQFF,TGTGCCAGCAGCGACAGGGGCCTCAATGAGCAGTTCTTC
TRBD1,15,TRBJ2-5,.,TRBV5-1,CASSFGQGAGETQYF,TGCGCCAGCAGCTTCGGACAGGGGGCTGGAGAGACCCAGTACTTC
.,15,TRBJ1-2,.,TRBV19,CASSIQTGSNYGYTF,TGTGCCAGTAGTATCCAGACAGGATCCAACTATGGCTACACCTTC
TRBD1,14,TRBJ2-7,.,TRBV27,CASSLDRVRGEQYF,TGTGCCAGCAGCCTCGACAGGGTTCGCGGCGAGCAGTACTTC
.,17,TRBJ2-3,.,TRBV9,CASSDRSPGNLGGVQYF,TGTGCCAGCAGCGACCGATCACCAGGGAACTTGGGGGGAGTGCAGTATTTT
TRBD1,14,TRBJ2-7,.,TRBV5-1,CASSPTGGSYEQYF,TGCGCCAGCAGCCCAACAGGGGGGAGCTACGAGCAGTACTTC
.,11,TRBJ1-2,.,TRBV6-2/TRBV6-3,CASSEIRGYTF,TGTGCCAGCAGTGAGATCAGGGGCTACACCTTC
.,13,TRBJ1-1,.,TRBV28,CASLIAGFAEAFF,TGTGCCAGCCTCATCGCGGGGTTCGCTGAAGCTTTCTTT
.,12,TRBJ2-5,.,TRBV28,CASSSPQETQYF,TGTGCCAGCAGTTCCCCTCAAGAGACCCAGTACTTC
TRBD1,16,TRBJ2-5,.,TRBV6-1,CASSVSPGQGRETQYF,TGTGCCAGCAGTGTATCACCGGGACAGGGGAGGGAGACCCAGTACTTC
TRBD2,13,TRBJ2-1,few,TRBV12-3/TRBV12-4,CASSWDYYNEQFF,TGTGCCAGCAGTTGGGACTACTACAATGAGCAGTTCTTC
.,11,TRBJ2-1,.,TRBV6-6,CASSYRQEQFF,TGTGCCAGCAGCTATAGACAGGAGCAGTTCTTC
TRBD1,13,TRBJ1-5,once,TRBV12-3/TRBV12-4,CASSLGQGKPQHF,TGTGCCAGCAGTTTGGGACAGGGGAAGCCCCAGCATTTT
TRBD1,13,TRBJ2-1,once,TRBV6-5,CASSRGQVNEQFF,TGTGCCAGCAGCCGGGGACAGGTAAATGAGCAGTTCTTC
.,13,TRBJ2-1,.,TRBV5-1,CASSLPYRVEQFF,TGCGCCAGCAGCTTACCATACAGGGTGGAGCAGTTCTTC
TRBD1,14,TRBJ1-3,few,TRBV19,CASRDRASGNTIYF,TGTGCCAGTAGGGACAGGGCCTCTGGAAACACCATATATTTT
.,13,TRBJ1-1,.,TRBV19,CASSSQGYTEAFF,TGTGCCAGTAGTTCACAGGGTTACACTGAAGCTTTCTTT
.,15,TRBJ1-2,.,TRBV27,CASNGVWRGHYGYTF,TGTGCCAGCAATGGGGTGTGGCGGGGGCATTATGGCTACACCTTC
TRBD1,17,TRBJ2-1,.,TRBV7-2,CASSLDFARTGLNEQFF,TGTGCCAGCAGCTTAGATTTTGCGCGGACAGGGCTCAATGAGCAGTTCTTC
TRBD1,16,TRBJ1-1,.,TRBV5-6,CASSMGQGNLNTEAFF,TGTGCCAGCAGCATGGGACAGGGGAATTTGAACACTGAAGCTTTCTTT
TRBD2,17,TRBJ2-5,.,TRBV9,CASSVDYLAGGRETQYF,TGTGCCAGCAGCGTAGACTACCTAGCGGGGGGGCGGGAGACCCAGTACTTC
.,14,TRBJ2-5,.,TRBV4-1,CASSQVSLQETQYF,TGCGCCAGCAGCCAAGTCTCACTCCAAGAGACCCAGTACTTC
.,14,TRBJ1-2,.,TRBV19,CASSMTGRGYGYTF,TGTGCCAGTAGTATGACAGGACGAGGCTATGGCTACACCTTC
TRBD1,16,TRBJ1-2,.,TRBV28,CASSIPGQDKDQGYTF,TGTGCCAGCAGCATTCCGGGACAGGATAAAGACCAGGGCTACACCTTC
.,12,TRBJ1-1,.,TRBV19,CASLRKNTEAFF,TGTGCCAGTTTGCGGAAGAACACTGAAGCTTTCTTT
.,13,TRBJ2-1,.,TRBV2,CATRRDLGNEQFF,TGTGCCACGAGGAGGGACTTGGGCAATGAGCAGTTCTTC
.,14,TRBJ1-3,.,TRBV28,CASSFGGVGNTIYF,TGTGCCAGCAGTTTTGGAGGTGTTGGAAACACCATATATTTT
.,13,TRBJ1-2,.,TRBV15,CATSTEFNYGYTF,TGTGCCACCAGTACAGAGTTTAACTATGGCTACACCTTC
.,13,TRBJ1-1,few,TRBV12-3/TRBV12-4,CASSPNLNTEAFF,TGTGCCAGCAGTCCTAACCTGAACACTGAAGCTTTCTTT
.,15,TRBJ2-3,.,TRBV5-8,CASSLVGSRPDTQYF,TGTGCCAGCAGCTTGGTCGGGAGTCGTCCAGATACGCAGTATTTT
TRBD1,11,TRBJ2-3,once,TRBV5-6,CASSLSGQGDF,TGTGCCAGCAGCTTATCGGGACAGGGGGATTTT
.,15,TRBJ1-1,.,TRBV11-2,CASSLGGRENTEAFF,TGTGCCAGCAGCTTAGGGGGCAGGGAGAACACTGAAGCTTTCTTT